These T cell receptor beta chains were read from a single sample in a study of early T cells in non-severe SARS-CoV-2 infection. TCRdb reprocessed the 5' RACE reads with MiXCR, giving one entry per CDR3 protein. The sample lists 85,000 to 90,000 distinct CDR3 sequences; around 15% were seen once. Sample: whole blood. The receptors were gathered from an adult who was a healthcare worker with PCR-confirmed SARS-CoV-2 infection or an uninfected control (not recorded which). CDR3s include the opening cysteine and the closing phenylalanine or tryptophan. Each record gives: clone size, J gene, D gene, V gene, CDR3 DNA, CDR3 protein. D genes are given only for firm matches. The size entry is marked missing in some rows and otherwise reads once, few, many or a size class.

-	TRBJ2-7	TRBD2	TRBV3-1	TGTGCCAGCAGCCGACGAGGAGCTAGCGGGGGGTCTTCCTACGAGCAGTACTTC	CASSRRGASGGSSYEQYF
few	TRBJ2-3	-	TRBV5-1	TGCGCCAGCAGCTTGAATTGGGCAGGGGCAACCACAGATACGCAGTATTTT	CASSLNWAGATTDTQYF
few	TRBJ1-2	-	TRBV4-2	TGTGCCAGCAGCCCTCATAGAACCGCCGGGGCCGCGATAACCTATGGCTACACCTTC	CASSPHRTAGAAITYGYTF
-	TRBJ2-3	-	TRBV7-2	TGTGCCAGCGCCCGCACAGATACGCAGTATTTT	CASARTDTQYF
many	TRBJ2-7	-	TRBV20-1	TGCAGTGCTAGTCCTCCGGGCAGTTCAGTCCGAGAGCAGTACTTC	CSASPPGSSVREQYF
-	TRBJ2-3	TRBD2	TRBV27	TGTGCCAGCAGTCCCCTCCGGGTAGCGGGGGGCCCAGATACGCAGTATTTT	CASSPLRVAGGPDTQYF
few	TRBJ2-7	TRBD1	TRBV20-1	TGCAGTGCTAGAGAGGGACAGGCGGAAACCTACGAGCAGTACTTC	CSAREGQAETYEQYF
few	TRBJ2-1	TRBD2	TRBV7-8	TGTGCCAGCAGCTTAGGACTAGCGGGGGGGCATACGTACAATGAGCAGTTCTTC	CASSLGLAGGHTYNEQFF
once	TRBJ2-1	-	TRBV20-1	TGCAGTGCTAGAGTTAACGGGCAGTTCTTC	CSARVNGQFF
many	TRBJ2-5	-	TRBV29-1	TGCAGCGTGGAGCGCGAGACCCAGTACTTC	CSVERETQYF
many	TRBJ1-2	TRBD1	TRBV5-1	TGCGCCAGCAGCTTGACGACAGGGCACTATGGCTACACCTTC	CASSLTTGHYGYTF